These 13 T cell receptor beta chains originate from one sample sequenced in a study of blood T cell repertoires in COVID-19. The table came from immunoSEQ multiplex PCR; TCRdb's copy has only in-frame clones and leaves some out. The table includes roughly 430,000 clones, approximately 91% detected once. The sequencing sample was made of PBMCs or T cells enriched from blood (not recorded which). All receptors come from a woman aged 40 to 50 with acute COVID-19.

The chain links TRBV7-9 to TRBJ1-2, with TRBD1 matching 8 bases. Germline lookup yields CDR1 SEHNR and CDR2 FQNEAQ (reference sequence). V was clipped by 5 bases and J by 6 bases; unmatched bases: 8. The CDR3 runs 14 residues. The chain's CDR3 is CASSTGQDADGYTF. The DNA for the CDR3 is TGTGCCAGCAGCACGGGACAGGACGCTGATGGCTACACCTTC.

This chain joins TRBV5-4 and TRBJ2-3, with TRBD1 matching 9 bases. Germline-derived CDR1 and CDR2 are SGHNT and YYREEE (reference sequence). The CDR3 has 15 amino acids. V lost 4 bases to trimming and J lost 1 base; unmatched junction nucleotides: 4. CDR3 bases: TGTGCCAGCAGCCTCGGGGACAGGGGCACAGATACGCAGTATTTT. This gives the protein CASSLGDRGTDTQYF. Complete variable domain (other parts from reference TRBV5-4 and TRBJ2-3): ETGVTQSPTHLIKTRGQQVTLRCSSQSGHNTVSWYQQALGQGPQFIFQYYREEENGRGNFPPRFSGLQFPNYSSELNVNALELDDSALYLCASSLGDRGTDTQYFGPGTRLTVL.

The chain links TRBV7-2 to TRBJ1-2; no firm D call. V lost 2 bases and J 4 bases, leaving 8 bases between the germline ends. Germline V CDR1 and CDR2: SGHTA, FQGNSA. The CDR3 totals 13 residues. The CDR3 sequence is CASSLSISYGYTF. The CDR3 DNA reads as TGTGCCAGCAGCTTATCTATCTCCTATGGCTACACCTTC.

The chain employs TRBV27 and TRBJ1-6, with D hard to call. V was trimmed by 0 bases and J by 9 bases, leaving 12 bases between them. The CDR3 runs to 15 residues. Germline CDR1 and CDR2: MNHEY and SMNVEV (reference sequence). CDR3 region: CASSLSPGLGSPLHF. In DNA form, the CDR3 reads TGTGCCAGCAGTTTATCCCCGGGTTTAGGTTCACCCCTCCACTTT.

The chain employs TRBV2 and TRBJ1-2, with D unresolved. V dropped 8 bases and J dropped 0 bases, with 22 bases sitting between them. The germline gives CDR1 SNHLY, CDR2 FYNNEI. The CDR3 runs 17 residues. This CDR3 reads CASPGGRGTVANYGYTF. The CDR3 DNA is TGTGCCAGCCCTGGAGGCCGAGGAACAGTCGCTAACTATGGCTACACCTTC.

V and J are TRBV27 and TRBJ2-3; TRBD2 aligns across 15 bases. This CDR3 has 17 residues. Germline CDR1 is MNHEY and CDR2 is SMNVEV (reference sequence). The V segment lost 5 bases and the J segment 14 bases; nucleotides outside the gene matches: 17. Here the CDR3 reads CASSVYPLGGLAGGLYF. The CDR3 coding sequence is TGTGCCAGCAGTGTTTACCCCCTAGGGGGACTAGCGGGGGGCTTGTATTTT.

This clone was observed once. V and J are TRBV4-2 and TRBJ1-2, with 7 bases identical to TRBD1. CDR3 size: 14 residues. With V trimmed by 0 bases and J by 7 bases, 5 bases remained unmatched. Germline V gene data show CDR1 as LGHNA and CDR2 as YNFKEQ. The CDR3 DNA reads TGTGCCAGCAGCCAAGAGCAGGGGGTAGGTGGCTACACCTTC. Encoded protein: CASSQEQGVGGYTF.

This clone was found once. This chain links TRBV5-6 with TRBJ2-1; 12 bases line up with TRBD2. This CDR3 contains 14 residues. Germline CDR1 is SGHDT and CDR2 is YYEEEE. The junction had 4 bases not matched to a gene; V was cut back by 4 bases and J by 8 bases. The CDR3: CASSLAGGIDEQFF. CDR3 DNA: TGTGCCAGCAGCCTAGCGGGGGGGATCGATGAGCAGTTCTTC.

The chain carries TRBV3-1 (or the pseudogene TRBV3-2) and TRBJ1-6, with D possibly being TRBD1 (6 bases). Germline values: CDR1 LGHDT, CDR2 YNNKEL (reference sequence). The V gene lost 4 bases and the J gene lost 10 bases, with 14 bases spanning the gap. The CDR3 runs to 14 residues. CDR3 in DNA: TGTGCCAGCAGCCTCCAGACAGGCGGATCACCCCTCCACTTT. It translates to CASSLQTGGSPLHF.

V and J are TRBV6-5 and TRBJ1-2; 7 bases agree with TRBD1. After removal of 6 bases from V and 1 base from J, the junction contained 5 bases not matched to a gene. CDR3 length equals 14 residues. The germline gives CDR1 MNHEY, CDR2 SVGAGI. CDR3 nucleotide sequence: TGTGCCAGCAGGCCTACAGGGGATAACTATGGCTACACCTTC. It codes for CASRPTGDNYGYTF.

This chain connects TRBV11-3 to TRBJ2-7; no clear D gene. Trimming left V 5 bases short and J 1 base short, with 12 bases between. CDR1 is SGHNT and CDR2 is YENEEA in the germline V gene. The CDR3 runs to 14 residues. The CDR3 bases are TGTGCCAGCAGCGCCTCGAGAAGTTCCTACGAGCAGTACTTC. Protein sequence: CASSASRSSYEQYF.

The chain is built from TRBV14 and TRBJ2-6; D perhaps matches TRBD1 (5 bases). This CDR3 contains 17 residues. V was trimmed by 0 bases and J by 3 bases, leaving 12 bases between them. Germline loops: CDR1 SGHDN, CDR2 FVKESK. This CDR3 reads CASSQDIPGYGANVLTF. CDR3 in DNA: TGTGCCAGCAGCCAAGATATTCCAGGGTATGGGGCCAACGTCCTGACTTTC.

A word on this clone: This sample also contains other DNA sequences that code for the same CDR3. The J gene is TRBJ1-2, the V gene TRBV20-1; D may be TRBD1 (5 bases). Germline CDR1 DFQATT, CDR2 SNEGSKA (reference sequence). Trimming took 4 bases from V and 5 from J, leaving 8 bases between them. The CDR3 has 11 residues. The CDR3 region has the DNA TGCAGTGCTATCCAGGGTTATGGCTACACCTTC. This codes for CSAIQGYGYTF.